The rows below give T cell receptor beta chains drawn from one sample of a study of T cells after posttransplantation cyclophosphamide. Assay used: immunoSEQ multiplex PCR; TCRdb lists only in-frame clones, some missing. Found here are about 14,000 clones, no singletons; the ten largest cover more than 20%. Source: PBMCs, taken more than 950 days after allogeneic stem cell transplant with posttransplant cyclophosphamide. The receptors were sampled from a female patient aged 40-50 years who received an allogeneic stem cell transplant from a related donor, was CMV-positive, and had no GVHD. Some T cells may be transferred from the graft donor. CDR3s include the opening cysteine and the closing phenylalanine or tryptophan. A D gene is named only where the DNA matches it firmly. Only some rows state a clone size, as once, few, many or a class for expanded clones.

clone size: many
D gene: NA
J gene: TRBJ1-1
V gene: TRBV9
CDR3 DNA: TGTGCCAGCAGCGTAGAAACAACCACTGAAGCTTTCTTT
CDR3 protein: CASSVETTTEAFF

clone size: few
D gene: TRBD1
J gene: TRBJ1-2
V gene: TRBV9
CDR3 DNA: TGTGCCAGCAGCGTACGACAGGGCTATGGCTACACCTTC
CDR3 protein: CASSVRQGYGYTF

clone size: many
D gene: TRBD1
J gene: TRBJ2-3
V gene: TRBV7-3
CDR3 DNA: TGTGCCAGCAGCTTAAACAGGGGGCAGGGGAATACGCAGTATTTT
CDR3 protein: CASSLNRGQGNTQYF

clone size: many
D gene: NA
J gene: TRBJ1-5
V gene: TRBV15
CDR3 DNA: TGTGCCACCAGCAGAACGTTAGGACAGAGAATACATCAGCCCCAGCATTTT
CDR3 protein: CATSRTLGQRIHQPQHF

clone size: few
D gene: TRBD2
J gene: TRBJ2-7
V gene: TRBV4-2
CDR3 DNA: TGTGCCAGCAGCCACCCCAGAGCGGGGTTTAGCTCCTACGAGCAGTACTTC
CDR3 protein: CASSHPRAGFSSYEQYF

clone size: many
D gene: NA
J gene: TRBJ1-2
V gene: TRBV4-2
CDR3 DNA: TGTGCCAGCAGCCAAGAGGGGAGGGATGGCTACACCTTC
CDR3 protein: CASSQEGRDGYTF

clone size: many
D gene: TRBD2
J gene: TRBJ2-3
V gene: TRBV19
CDR3 DNA: TGTGCCAGTAGTTTACTAGCGGGGGCCACAGATACGCAGTATTTT
CDR3 protein: CASSLLAGATDTQYF

clone size: many
D gene: TRBD1
J gene: TRBJ2-7
V gene: TRBV5-1
CDR3 DNA: TGCGCCAGCAGCGGACCAGGGGGCTCAAGCTCCTACGAGCAGTACTTC
CDR3 protein: CASSGPGGSSSYEQYF

clone size: medium-sized
D gene: TRBD1
J gene: TRBJ1-1
V gene: TRBV13
CDR3 DNA: TGTGCCAGCAGCGGTGAACAGGGGGGCACTGAAGCTTTCTTT
CDR3 protein: CASSGEQGGTEAFF

clone size: many
D gene: TRBD1
J gene: TRBJ2-5
V gene: TRBV2
CDR3 DNA: TGTGCCAGCAGTGATATTTCGGGACAGAAGATTCCATGGGAGACCCAGTACTTC
CDR3 protein: CASSDISGQKIPWETQYF

clone size: many
D gene: NA
J gene: TRBJ1-5
V gene: TRBV5-6
CDR3 DNA: TGTGCCAGCAGCCTCGGGGGTACAGGCCAGCCCCAGCATTTT
CDR3 protein: CASSLGGTGQPQHF

clone size: many
D gene: NA
J gene: TRBJ1-1
V gene: TRBV6-1
CDR3 DNA: TGTGCCAGCAGTGTAGAGAGGGGGGGGGAAGCTTTCTTT
CDR3 protein: CASSVERGGEAFF

clone size: few
D gene: NA
J gene: TRBJ2-3
V gene: TRBV5-1
CDR3 DNA: TGCGCCAGCAGCTTGCCCGCGGGACAGAGCACAGATACGCAGTATTTT
CDR3 protein: CASSLPAGQSTDTQYF

clone size: few
D gene: NA
J gene: TRBJ2-2
V gene: TRBV18
CDR3 DNA: TGTGCCAGCTCAACCCTTCTTAGACAGCGCCATCCGAACACCGGGGAGCTGTTTTTT
CDR3 protein: CASSTLLRQRHPNTGELFF

clone size: few
D gene: NA
J gene: TRBJ2-5
V gene: TRBV28
CDR3 DNA: TGTGCCAGCAGTTTAAACCCCGGGTTTACCCAAGAGACCCAGTACTTC
CDR3 protein: CASSLNPGFTQETQYF

clone size: many
D gene: TRBD2
J gene: TRBJ2-3
V gene: TRBV13
CDR3 DNA: TGTGCCAGCAGCTCCCGGGGGGTCACAGATACGCAGTATTTT
CDR3 protein: CASSSRGVTDTQYF

clone size: many
D gene: NA
J gene: TRBJ1-2
V gene: TRBV5-4
CDR3 DNA: TGTGCCAGCAGCATCGGACAGCACTATGGCTACACCTTC
CDR3 protein: CASSIGQHYGYTF

clone size: many
D gene: NA
J gene: TRBJ1-5
V gene: TRBV7-2
CDR3 DNA: TGTGCCAGCAGTCCGACTAAAAGGGCTAGTAGCAATCAGCCCCAGCATTTT
CDR3 protein: CASSPTKRASSNQPQHF

clone size: many
D gene: NA
J gene: TRBJ2-2
V gene: TRBV5-1
CDR3 DNA: TGCGCCAGCAGCGCCTCCGGGACACTAAACACCGGGGAGCTGTTTTTT
CDR3 protein: CASSASGTLNTGELFF

clone size: few
D gene: NA
J gene: TRBJ2-2
V gene: TRBV19
CDR3 DNA: TGTGCCAGTAGTATAATGGGGGGGCGCGGGACCGGGGAGCTGTTTTTT
CDR3 protein: CASSIMGGRGTGELFF

clone size: many
D gene: NA
J gene: TRBJ2-7
V gene: TRBV11-2
CDR3 DNA: TGTGCCAGCAGCCCGACTGTGGACACATTCTACGAGCAGTACTTC
CDR3 protein: CASSPTVDTFYEQYF

clone size: NA
D gene: TRBD2
J gene: TRBJ2-5
V gene: TRBV5-4
CDR3 DNA: TGTGCCAGCAGCGCCGGGACTAGCGGGGAGACCCAGTACTTC
CDR3 protein: CASSAGTSGETQYF

clone size: NA
D gene: NA
J gene: TRBJ1-3
V gene: TRBV4-1
CDR3 DNA: TGCGCCAGCAGCCGACAGGAGACTGGAAACACCATATATTTT
CDR3 protein: CASSRQETGNTIYF

clone size: many
D gene: TRBD1
J gene: TRBJ1-2
V gene: TRBV6-6
CDR3 DNA: TGTGCCAGCAGTGACAGGGGGTTATATGGCTACACCTTC
CDR3 protein: CASSDRGLYGYTF

clone size: many
D gene: NA
J gene: TRBJ1-5
V gene: TRBV28
CDR3 DNA: TGTGCCAGCAGTCGATCCCAGGGCGCCGGCAATCAGCCCCAGCATTTT
CDR3 protein: CASSRSQGAGNQPQHF

clone size: medium-sized
D gene: NA
J gene: TRBJ1-1
V gene: TRBV19
CDR3 DNA: TGTGCCAGTAGTAAGGACAGGAACACTGAAGCTTTCTTT
CDR3 protein: CASSKDRNTEAFF

clone size: many
D gene: NA
J gene: TRBJ1-1
V gene: TRBV19
CDR3 DNA: TGTGCCAGTAAATCAACGCAAGCCTCACTGGGGGGTTTCTTT
CDR3 protein: CASKSTQASLGGFF

clone size: many
D gene: TRBD2
J gene: TRBJ2-5
V gene: TRBV5-6
CDR3 DNA: TGTGCCAGCAGCTTGGCGCTAGCGGGGCCGCCCGGGGCCCAGTACTTC
CDR3 protein: CASSLALAGPPGAQYF

clone size: NA
D gene: TRBD1
J gene: TRBJ1-6
V gene: TRBV4-1
CDR3 DNA: TGCGCCAGCAGCCAAAACAGTAAGGGGGCTAATTCACCCCTCCACTTT
CDR3 protein: CASSQNSKGANSPLHF

clone size: NA
D gene: NA
J gene: TRBJ1-1
V gene: TRBV6-6
CDR3 DNA: TGTGCCAGCAGACAGGGAAGGATCACTGAAGCTTTCTTT
CDR3 protein: CASRQGRITEAFF